Presented here are 22 T cell receptor beta chains from one specimen sequenced in a study of T cell responses to AZD1222 COVID-19 vaccine. Profiling relied on immunoSEQ multiplex PCR, and the TCRdb table lists in-frame clones only, not all of them. The table shows more than 55,000 clones, with approximately 92% occurring only once. The sample in question was peripheral blood, obtained 28 days after the second AZD1222 dose. Source of these receptors: an adult who received the AZD1222 COVID-19 vaccine.

The CDR3 sequence: CASTWFGAGYGYTF. CDR3 coding DNA: TGTGCCAGCACCTGGTTTGGGGCGGGCTATGGCTACACCTTC. This sequence joins TRBV5-6 and TRBJ1-2; a possible D gene is TRBD1 (5 bases). V was clipped by 6 bases and J by 4 bases, with 16 bases between them. This CDR3 spans 14 amino acids. The germline gives CDR1 SGHDT, CDR2 YYEEEE.

This sequence joins TRBV5-1 and TRBJ1-1; possible D gene TRBD1, 6 bases. This CDR3 region has 15 residues. Germline CDR1 and CDR2: SGHRS and YFSETQ. The V end was cut by 4 bases, the J end by 0 bases, with 13 bases between. Here the CDR3 DNA reads TGCGCCAGCAGCATCGGACAGAGAATGAACACTGAAGCTTTCTTT. The encoded protein is CASSIGQRMNTEAFF.

The chain carries TRBV6-5 and TRBJ2-5; D may match TRBD1 or TRBD2 (5 bases each). V dropped 6 bases and J dropped 1 base, with 15 bases sitting between them. The CDR3 covers 15 residues. Germline CDR1 is MNHEY and CDR2 is SVGAGI. CDR3 loop: CASSLAGTAQETQYF. The CDR3 nucleotides read TGTGCCAGCAGCCTAGCCGGGACGGCCCAAGAGACCCAGTACTTC.

V and J are TRBV12-3 or TRBV12-4 and TRBJ2-2; D possibly corresponds to TRBD2 (6 bases). The CDR3 is 13 amino acids. Deletions cut 6 bases from V and 9 bases from J, with 14 bases between. In DNA form, the CDR3 reads TGTGCCAGCAGCCGGGACTCCTCCTGGGAGCTGTTTTTT. Protein product: CASSRDSSWELFF.

This clone has just a few counts. The chain employs TRBV5-4 and TRBJ1-4; unclear D gene. Germline V gene lookup returns CDR1 SGHNT and CDR2 YYREEE (reference sequence). V gave up 4 bases and J gave up 7 bases, with 14 bases separating them. The CDR3 runs 14 residues. The CDR3 loop reads CASSTLGGGEKLFF. The CDR3, as DNA: TGTGCCAGCAGCACTCTAGGCGGCGGTGAAAAACTGTTTTTT.

The V gene is TRBV10-3, the J gene TRBJ2-3; D unresolved. The V gene's germline CDR1 is ENHRY and CDR2 SYGVKD. The CDR3 covers 14 residues. V gave up 0 bases and J gave up 4 bases, with 8 bases separating them. The CDR3 here is CAISESSKSDTQYF. The CDR3 DNA is TGTGCCATCAGTGAGTCGTCAAAGTCAGATACGCAGTATTTT.

The V call is TRBV5-1, the J call TRBJ1-6; weak D call: TRBD1 (5 bases). The CDR3 contains 15 residues. Trimming took 4 bases from V and 5 from J, leaving 13 bases between them. Germline values: CDR1 SGHRS, CDR2 YFSETQ. The chain's CDR3 is CASSTRGVDNSPLHF. The DNA of the CDR3 is TGCGCCAGCAGCACCCGAGGGGTGGATAATTCACCCCTCCACTTT.

This chain connects TRBV9 to TRBJ1-4, with 9 bases fitting TRBD1. The V gene end was trimmed by 4 bases and the J gene end by 5 bases; junction bases not matched to a gene: 6. CDR3 length: 15 amino acids. From germline, CDR1 is SGDLS and CDR2 YYNGEE. The CDR3 nucleotides are TGTGCCAGCAGCCCCCGGACAGGGGAGAATGAAAAACTGTTTTTT. As protein: CASSPRTGENEKLFF.

The table lists this clone with a few counts. This chain links TRBV7-9 with TRBJ2-1; TRBD2 matches at 16 bases. Germline loops: CDR1 SEHNR, CDR2 FQNEAQ (reference sequence). V dropped 5 bases and J dropped 10; count of bases not matched to a gene: 8. This CDR3 has 16 residues. The CDR3 nucleotides are TGTGCCAGCAGCGCCGGGACTAGCGGGAGGGTGTGGGAGCAGTTCTTC. Translation gives CASSAGTSGRVWEQFF.

J is TRBJ2-3 and V is TRBV24-1; 12 nucleotides line up with TRBD2. The CDR3 length is 16 residues. From germline, CDR1 is KGHDR and CDR2 SFDVKD. J lost 7 bases, V lost 1 base, and 5 bases had no gene match. The CDR3 here is CATSDLGLAGGHTQYF. CDR3 DNA: TGTGCCACCAGTGATTTAGGCCTAGCGGGGGGGCATACGCAGTATTTT.

The chain employs TRBV19 and TRBJ2-5; the match to TRBD1 covers 7 bases. The V and J ends lost 10 bases and 2 bases, in that order; junction bases with no gene match: 10. The CDR3 length is 14 residues. Germline loops: CDR1 LNHDA, CDR2 SQIVND (reference sequence). CDR3 in amino acids: CATGRGTVQETQYF. CDR3 in DNA: TGTGCCACGGGAAGAGGGACAGTTCAAGAGACCCAGTACTTC.

The chain uses TRBV4-3 and TRBJ2-2, with D possibly matching TRBD1 (7 bases). There are 15 residues in the CDR3. With 0 bases removed from V and 8 bases from J, the gap between germline ends came to 13 bases. Germline V gives CDR1 LGHNA, CDR2 YSLEER. CDR3 bases: TGCGCCAGCAGCCAAGACGCAGGGGGGTTTGGGGAGCTGTTTTTT. It specifies CASSQDAGGFGELFF.

The rearrangement uses TRBV10-3 and TRBJ1-2; the match to TRBD1 covers 7 bases. The length of the CDR3 is 15 residues. The junction had 7 bases not matched to a gene; V was cut back by 2 bases and J by 4 bases. Germline CDR1 reads ENHRY; CDR2 reads SYGVKD. CDR3 sequence reads: CAISEAGGLGYGYTF. The CDR3 region has the DNA TGTGCCATCAGTGAGGCAGGGGGGCTCGGCTATGGCTACACCTTC.

V usage is TRBV27 and J usage is TRBJ2-1; D call uncertain. V gave up 0 bases and J gave up 9 bases, with 15 bases separating them. Germline CDR1 and CDR2: MNHEY and SMNVEV (reference sequence). The CDR3 is made up of 15 amino acids. In DNA form, the CDR3 reads TGTGCCAGCAGTTTATCGGGGATCGGGTGGGCTGAGCAGTTCTTC. Residues: CASSLSGIGWAEQFF.

The chain joins TRBV2 to TRBJ1-6; no reliable D call. In germline, CDR1 is SNHLY, CDR2 FYNNEI. V was shortened by 6 bases and J by 10 bases, with 19 bases between the two germline ends. This CDR3 is built from 15 residues. The CDR3 nucleotides are TGTGCCAGCAGCGCCTCGGCGGGGTTTGGGTCACCCCTCCACTTT. Protein product: CASSASAGFGSPLHF.

The CDR3 here is CASSPGTGRPNYEKLFF. The CDR3 region has the DNA TGTGCCAGCAGCCCCGGGACAGGGCGGCCAAATTATGAAAAACTGTTTTTT. The chain uses TRBV5-4 and TRBJ1-4; TRBD1 matches 9 bases. V lost 4 bases, J lost 6 bases, and 13 bases stayed unmatched. The CDR3 runs to 17 residues. Germline V gives CDR1 SGHNT, CDR2 YYREEE (reference sequence).

This clone was observed once. This sequence joins TRBV10-3 and TRBJ2-2, with 7 bases lining up with TRBD1. From germline, CDR1 is ENHRY and CDR2 SYGVKD. CDR3 length: 16 amino acids. Unmatched junction bases numbered 5, after V lost 0 bases and J lost 4 bases. CDR3 region: CAISESKGAPTGELFF. In DNA, the CDR3 is TGTGCCATCAGTGAGTCGAAGGGGGCGCCCACCGGGGAGCTGTTTTTT.

This clone was picked up one time. This chain links TRBV7-9 with TRBJ1-1, with D possibly TRBD1 on 5 matching bases. The CDR3 length is 13 residues. The V end lost 5 bases, the J end lost 8 bases, and 15 bases lay between the germline ends. Germline CDR1 is SEHNR and CDR2 is FQNEAQ (reference sequence). In DNA form, the CDR3 reads TGTGCCAGCAGCCTAGACGGGGCGACCGAAGCTTTCTTT. Residues: CASSLDGATEAFF. The whole variable domain, remainder taken from reference TRBV7-9 and TRBJ1-1, is DTGVSQNPRHKITKRGQNVTFRCDPISEHNRLYWYRQTLGQGPEFLTYFQNEAQLEKSRLLSDRFSAERPKGSFSTLEIQRTEQGDSAMYLCASSLDGATEAFFGQGTRLTVV.

The chain is built from TRBV11-2 and TRBJ1-4; D is uncertain. V dropped 4 bases and J dropped 8 bases, with 14 bases sitting between them. CDR1 is SGHAT, CDR2 FQNNGV, per germline. The length of the CDR3 is 14 residues. The CDR3 is CASSSPRLGEKLFF. CDR3 nucleotides: TGTGCCAGCAGCTCCCCCAGGTTAGGAGAAAAACTGTTTTTT.

The rearrangement joins TRBV18 to TRBJ1-2; 7 bases fit TRBD1. This CDR3 is 13 amino acids long. Trimming took 6 bases from V and 8 from J; bases not matched to a gene: 9. CDR1 is KGHSH, CDR2 LQKENI, per germline. The CDR3: CASSPTGEAGYTF. DNA of the CDR3: TGTGCCAGCTCGCCCACAGGGGAGGCAGGCTACACCTTC.

The J gene is TRBJ1-1, the V gene TRBV3-1 (or the pseudogene TRBV3-2); no reliable D call. CDR3 length: 13 amino acids. CDR1 LGHDT and CDR2 YNNKEL come from the germline V gene (reference sequence). Trimming pared 1 base from V and 3 bases from J, leaving 6 bases between. CDR3 region: CASSQARHTEAFF. CDR3 nucleotide sequence: TGTGCCAGCAGCCAAGCTAGGCACACTGAAGCTTTCTTT.

Written as DNA, the CDR3 is TGTGCCTGGACTCATCGCAACTATGGCTACACCTTC. It is translated as CAWTHRNYGYTF. The chain employs TRBV30 and TRBJ1-2; no firm D call. Deletions cut 4 bases from V and 2 bases from J, with 8 bases between. Germline V gene data show CDR1 as GTSNPN and CDR2 as SVGIG (reference sequence). The CDR3 sequence is 12 residues long.